Below are 4 T cell receptor beta chains sequenced from a single sample in a study of control samples from healthy donors and cancer patients. TCRdb keeps only in-frame clones here, not all; method: immunoSEQ multiplex PCR. The sample carries roughly 170,000 clones, 70% to 90% recorded once. The material sequenced was blood. These receptors all stem from a woman aged 25 to 39 in good health.

V gene TRBV27 combines with J gene TRBJ1-1, with D unclear. Trimming took 6 bases from V and 1 from J, leaving 15 bases between them. There are 15 residues in the CDR3. Germline lookup yields CDR1 MNHEY and CDR2 SMNVEV (reference sequence). This CDR3 reads CASSSLGEGNTEAFF. In DNA, the CDR3 is TGTGCCAGCAGCTCCCTTGGGGAGGGGAACACTGAAGCTTTCTTT.

J is TRBJ1-2 and V is TRBV25-1, with D unclear. Germline V gene sequence: CDR1 MGHDK, CDR2 SYGVNS. Trimming shortened V by 0 bases and J by 8 bases, and 16 bases separated the two germline ends. The CDR3 consists of 15 residues. CDR3 nucleotide sequence: TGTGCCAGCAGTGAATATTACGCCGGGGAATACGGCTACACCTTC. It is translated as CASSEYYAGEYGYTF.

J is TRBJ1-2 and V is TRBV4-1; D uncertain. The ends were cut back, 1 base at V and 0 bases at J, with 12 bases in the middle. The CDR3 is made up of 16 amino acids. In germline, CDR1 is MGHRA, CDR2 YSYEKL. CDR3 nucleotide sequence: TGCGCCAGCAGCCAAGGGTCCGGGAGTTCTAACTATGGCTACACCTTC. Its translation is CASSQGSGSSNYGYTF.

The chain carries TRBV12-2 and TRBJ2-3; no check of the table's D call, TRBD2, against the DNA was made. TRBV12-2 is flagged as a pseudogene. The length of the CDR3 is 16 residues. The CDR3, as DNA: TGTGCAAGTCGCTTGGGACTTTGGAGAAGCACAGATACGCAGTATTTT. Its protein is CASRLGLWRSTDTQYF.